The following is a T cell receptor beta chain sequence with its context. This entry belongs to a study of T cells expressing NK-cell markers. Study background: From sorted CD3+CD56+NKG2C+, CD3+CD56+NKG2C- and CD3+CD56-NKG2C+ T cells came the TCR beta repertoires. HCMV seropositivity marked seven of the eight sequenced donors; one was seronegative.

Production of TCR beta cDNA relied on 5'RACE template switching with UMIs. TCRdb re-called the 5' RACE reads, yielding one record per CDR3 amino acid sequence without DNA. The sample totals about 460,000 distinct CDR3 sequences; its top ten clones hold more than 1.4%. The CDR3 is 16 amino acids. The chain employs TRBV12-3 or TRBV12-4 and TRBJ2-4. The specimen sequenced was blood T cells: a sorted CD56 or NKG2C T cell subset, CD4+ or CD8+ T cells, or bulk PBMC T cells (not recorded which). The clonotype was recovered from a woman in her forties or fifties in good health. This chain's CDR3 is CASSFSTLGAKNIQYF.